This T cell receptor beta chain was captured in a study of immune evolution from preneoplasia to lung adenocarcinoma. With respect to this clone: Its antigen is unidentified.

In germline, CDR1 is MDHEN, CDR2 SYDVKM. CDR3 length: 14 residues. V lost 6 bases, J lost 4 bases, and 15 bases lay in between. The repertoire was sequenced with immunoSEQ multiplex PCR; TCRdb's copy has only in-frame clones and lacks some. This table has 4,500 to 6,000 clones, less than 80% appearing once. Overall study results and limits: Normal lung had the highest top T cell clone frequencies.

The source material was FFPE minimally invasive lung adenocarcinoma tissue. This TCR came from a person between 50 and 70 years old with lung adenocarcinoma. The chain recombines TRBV28 with TRBJ1-2, with a possible D match to TRBD1 (5 bases). DNA of the CDR3: TGTGCCAGCAGGAGGCAGGGAGGCCTCTATGGCTACACCTTC. It yields the protein CASRRQGGLYGYTF.